The TCR beta chain under discussion was sequenced for a study of vaccination effects on CD4 cells after COVID-19. Assay used: immunoSEQ multiplex PCR; TCRdb lists only in-frame clones, some missing. The sample includes tens of thousands of clones, roughly 74% of them seen just once. Germline CDR1 and CDR2: MNHEY and SVGAGI. The germline V and J ends were trimmed by 4 bases and 1 base, with 10 bases remaining between them. The CDR3 sequence is 14 residues long. On this clone itself: Its antigen is still unknown.

Antigen-specific CD4+ T cells were expanded with viral peptide pools in the ViraFEST assay before sequencing. Culture lasted around eleven days before CD4+ T cell isolation. Among the vaccine recipients, none had a prior SARS-CoV-2 infection, and nucleocapsid antibodies were negative. Supplemented with about 10 IU/ml IL-2 and 8 to 10 ug/ml peptides, under 2.5 million PBMC per well were kept in culture. The TCR was taken from a human donor who received a COVID-19 vaccine. The chain combines TRBV6-5 with TRBJ1-1; no definite D call. The specimen comprised CD4+ T cells from PBMCs cultured with HCoV-NL63 spike peptides, sampled before COVID-19 vaccination. CDR3 bases: TGTGCCAGCAGTTCGGACCAGCCGAACACTGAAGCTTTCTTT. Translation: CASSSDQPNTEAFF.